The 19 T cell receptor beta chains presented below share a single source sample, sequenced in a study of T-cell reconstitution after alpha-beta-depleted transplantation in children. The TCRbeta library incorporated unique molecular identifiers. MiXCR, run by TCRdb on the PCR reads, gives a single entry per CDR3 protein. The sample lists fewer than 150,000 distinct CDR3 sequences, roughly 10% occurring once. Specimen: PBMCs, mostly from graft donor cells, collected 180 days after TCRalphabeta/CD19-depleted stem cell transplant. The receptors stem from a girl under three years old who had a stem cell transplant for combined immunodeficiency, so the T cells may come from the graft donor.

This clonotype has just a few counts. DNA of the CDR3: TGTGCCAGCAGTAGACAGGGGATTGAGACCCAGTACTTC. As protein: CASSRQGIETQYF. The J gene is TRBJ2-5, the V gene TRBV6-6, with 8 bases lining up with TRBD1. The CDR3 sequence is 13 residues long. Germline CDR1 MNHNY, CDR2 SVGAGI (reference sequence). V was clipped by 5 bases and J by 5 bases; unmatched bases: 4.

This clonotype was counted between two and nine times. V is TRBV24-1 and J is TRBJ2-6; TRBD1 is a possible D gene (5 bases). V was trimmed by 3 bases and J by 0 bases, leaving 17 bases between them. The germline gives CDR1 KGHDR, CDR2 SFDVKD. CDR3 length: 19 amino acids. CDR3 bases: TGTGCCACCAGTGATCCGCCCAGGGCGACTGTCTCTGGGGCCAACGTCCTGACTTTC. Its protein product is CATSDPPRATVSGANVLTF.

The table lists this clonotype with many counts. The chain joins TRBV15 to TRBJ2-5, with 9 bases lining up with TRBD1. The V segment lost 5 bases and the J segment 5 bases; nucleotides outside the gene matches: 12. The CDR3 loop spans 16 amino acids. From germline, CDR1 is LNHNV and CDR2 YYDKDF (reference sequence). The CDR3 here is CATSDHRGQLGETQYF. CDR3 coding DNA: TGTGCCACCAGCGATCACAGGGGGCAACTTGGGGAGACCCAGTACTTC. The complete variable domain, with remaining parts taken from reference TRBV15 and TRBJ2-5, reads DAMVIQNPRYQVTQFGKPVTLSCSQTLNHNVMYWYQQKSSQAPKLLFHYYDKDFNNEADTPDNFQSRRPNTSFCFLDIRSPGLGDTAMYLCATSDHRGQLGETQYFGPGTRLLVL.

This chain connects TRBV3-1 to TRBJ1-5, with TRBD1 matching 8 bases. V lost 1 base to trimming and J lost 2 bases; unmatched junction nucleotides: 4. Looked up from germline, CDR1 is LGHDT and CDR2 is YNNKEL (reference sequence). There are 16 residues in the CDR3. The CDR3 loop reads CASSQAGGSGNQPQHF. The CDR3 DNA reads TGTGCCAGCAGCCAAGCAGGGGGCTCTGGCAATCAGCCCCAGCATTTT.

This clonotype was observed at least ten times. The chain uses TRBV7-2 and TRBJ1-2; no definite D call. The CDR3 spans 12 residues. V lost 3 bases and J 5 bases, leaving 7 bases between the germline ends. The germline CDR1 and CDR2 sequences are SGHTA and FQGNSA. The CDR3 loop reads CASSLVPYGYTF. Here the CDR3 DNA reads TGTGCCAGCAGCTTGGTTCCGTATGGCTACACCTTC.

V is TRBV28 and J is TRBJ2-5; 8 positions agree with TRBD1. Looked up from germline, CDR1 is MDHEN and CDR2 is SYDVKM. The CDR3 covers 16 residues. Trimming at V came to 6 bases and at J to 5 bases, leaving 14 bases not matched to a gene. The CDR3 spells CASSEPLDRAGETQYF. The CDR3 bases are TGTGCCAGCAGCGAACCCCTGGACAGGGCGGGGGAGACCCAGTACTTC.

The sample holds many counts of this clonotype. The chain links TRBV28 to TRBJ1-2; tentatively, D is TRBD1 (5 bases). The V end lost 4 bases, the J end lost 4 bases, and 19 bases lay between the germline ends. Per the germline V gene, CDR1 is MDHEN and CDR2 is SYDVKM. This CDR3 region has 16 residues. The CDR3 loop reads CASSSGSISWVYGYTF. Written as DNA, the CDR3 is TGTGCCAGCAGTTCAGGGTCCATCTCTTGGGTCTATGGCTACACCTTC.

The chain is built from TRBV29-1 and TRBJ1-4; unclear D gene. CDR3 length equals 11 residues. Germline V gives CDR1 SQVTM, CDR2 ANQGSEA. Trimming shortened V by 4 bases and J by 8 bases, and 8 bases separated the two germline ends. CDR3 sequence reads: CSVGNGEKLFF. For the CDR3, the DNA is TGCAGCGTTGGAAATGGAGAAAAACTGTTTTTT.

This clonotype showed up just a few times. The rearrangement links TRBV20-1 to TRBJ2-7, with 9 bases that match TRBD2. With V trimmed by 3 bases and J by 5 bases, 8 bases remained unmatched. The CDR3 extends over 14 amino acids. Germline CDR1 reads DFQATT; CDR2 reads SNEGSKA (reference sequence). The CDR3 here is CSASGASGTHEQYF. The DNA of the CDR3 is TGCAGTGCTAGTGGGGCTAGCGGGACCCACGAGCAGTACTTC.

This clonotype was counted only a few times. This chain joins TRBV10-3 and TRBJ2-1; D tentatively fits TRBD1 or TRBD2 (6 bases each). The germline V and J ends were trimmed by 4 bases and 3 bases, with 13 bases remaining between them. The CDR3 has 15 amino acids. Germline CDR1 ENHRY, CDR2 SYGVKD. This CDR3 is CAISVEGGNYNEQFF. The CDR3 coding sequence is TGTGCCATCAGTGTTGAGGGGGGCAACTACAATGAGCAGTTCTTC.

There are many counts of this clonotype. The chain couples TRBV5-1 to TRBJ1-1, with D tentatively TRBD1 (5 bases). With 0 bases removed from V and 5 bases from J, the gap between germline ends came to 14 bases. Per the germline V gene, CDR1 is SGHRS and CDR2 is YFSETQ. CDR3 size: 15 residues. CDR3 nucleotide sequence: TGCGCCAGCAGCTTGGCCCGGGGGGGGAATACTGAAGCTTTCTTT. Residues: CASSLARGGNTEAFF.

J is TRBJ2-7 and V is TRBV20-1; 10 bases align to TRBD1. J gave up 4 bases and V 3 bases, and 9 bases lay outside the gene matches. CDR1 is DFQATT and CDR2 is SNEGSKA in the germline V gene (reference sequence). The CDR3 is 15 amino acids. The CDR3 loop is CSASNVRDRGYEQYF. The CDR3 bases are TGCAGTGCTAGTAATGTTCGGGACAGGGGTTACGAGCAGTACTTC.

This rearrangement joins TRBV20-1 to TRBJ2-3; 10 bases map to TRBD1. Losses at the gene ends were 0 bases for V and 4 bases for J; bases not matched to a gene: 7. Germline lookup yields CDR1 DFQATT and CDR2 SNEGSKA (reference sequence). The CDR3 runs 16 residues. The CDR3 loop is CSARDPGGQGSDTQYF. CDR3 in DNA: TGCAGTGCTAGAGATCCCGGGGGACAGGGGTCAGATACGCAGTATTTT.

This clonotype was found many times. V gene TRBV20-1 combines with J gene TRBJ2-1; 12 bases agree with TRBD1. J lost 7 bases, V lost 5 bases, and 15 bases had no gene match. The V gene's germline CDR1 is DFQATT and CDR2 SNEGSKA (reference sequence). The CDR3 is 17 residues long. CDR3 sequence (DNA): TGCAGTGCTTCACGGGACAGGGGGCGACGGGTTTGGAATGAGCAGTTCTTC. Residues: CSASRDRGRRVWNEQFF.

The CDR3, as DNA: TGTGCCACCAGTGCTCTGCAGGGGGCGACCTACGAGCAGTACTTC. It codes for CATSALQGATYEQYF. V gene TRBV24-1 combines with J gene TRBJ2-7; 8 bases match TRBD1. Germline V CDR1 and CDR2: KGHDR, SFDVKD. The CDR3 sequence is 15 residues long. V shed 5 bases and J 2 bases; nucleotides not matched to a gene: 7.

This sequence joins TRBV12-3 or TRBV12-4 and TRBJ2-1, with 8 bases identical to TRBD2. This CDR3 spans 14 amino acids. V lost 3 bases, J lost 9 bases, and 7 bases stayed unmatched. Here the CDR3 reads CASSFPGGLFEQFF. The CDR3 DNA reads as TGTGCCAGCAGTTTTCCGGGGGGGCTTTTTGAGCAGTTCTTC.

The J gene is TRBJ1-1, the V gene TRBV18, with D perhaps TRBD1 (5 bases). There are 15 residues in the CDR3. The germline V gene has CDR1 KGHSH and CDR2 LQKENI. Trimming stripped 0 bases from V and 0 bases from J, with 8 bases between. CDR3 sequence reads: CASSPPIGVNTEAFF. As DNA, the CDR3 is TGTGCCAGCTCACCACCGATAGGGGTGAACACTGAAGCTTTCTTT.

The genes are TRBV20-1 and TRBJ2-5, with unresolved D. Trimming removed 1 base from V and 5 bases from J, with 5 bases in between. The CDR3 has 11 residues. The V gene's germline CDR1 is DFQATT and CDR2 SNEGSKA (reference sequence). Here the CDR3 reads CSARALETQYF. The CDR3 bases are TGCAGTGCTAGAGCGCTGGAGACCCAGTACTTC.

This clonotype was counted between two and nine times. Germline and junction disagree at one end, which may indicate a read error. CDR3 DNA sequence: TGTGCTAGCAGCTTGAGGCTCCCAGATACGCAGTATTTT. Amino acid sequence: CASSLRLPDTQYF. The J gene is TRBJ2-3, the V gene TRBV7-7; D is unclear. Germline V gene lookup returns CDR1 SSHAT and CDR2 FNYEAQ (reference sequence). CDR3 length: 13 amino acids.